This T cell receptor beta chain was recorded in a study of T-cell memory formation after mild COVID-19. The authors produced TCR alpha and TCR beta cDNA libraries with sample barcodes and UMIs by 5'RACE using constant-segment primers. TCRdb reprocessed the 5' RACE reads with MiXCR, giving one entry per CDR3 protein. The table lists over 450,000 distinct CDR3 sequences, approximately 20% of them singletons. The receptor's source is an adult woman who had mild COVID-19 (a few samples of this study predate the infection). Cell type and time point are not known. The sample consisted of PBMCs or a T cell subset sorted from them (not recorded which).

The CDR3 is CASSQPGTGKNIQYF. The CDR3 DNA sequence: TGCGCCAGCAGCCAACCCGGGACAGGCAAAAACATTCAGTACTTC. V gene TRBV4-3 combines with J gene TRBJ2-4; 8 nucleotides agree with TRBD1. The germline V gene encodes CDR1 LGHNA and CDR2 YSLEER. The CDR3 extends over 15 amino acids. J gave up 3 bases and V 2 bases, and 3 bases lay outside the gene matches.